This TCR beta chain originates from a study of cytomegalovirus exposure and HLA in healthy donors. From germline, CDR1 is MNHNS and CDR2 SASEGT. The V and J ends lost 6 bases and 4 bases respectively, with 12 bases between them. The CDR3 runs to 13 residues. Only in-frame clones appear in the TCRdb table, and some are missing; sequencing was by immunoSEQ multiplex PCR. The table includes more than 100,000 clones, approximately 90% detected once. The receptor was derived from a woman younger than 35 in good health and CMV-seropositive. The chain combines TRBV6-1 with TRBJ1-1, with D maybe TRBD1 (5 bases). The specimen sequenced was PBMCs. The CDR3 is CASSGGAITEAFF. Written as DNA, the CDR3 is TGTGCCAGCAGCGGAGGGGCGATCACTGAAGCTTTCTTT.